A selection of T cell receptor beta chains follows, all from one sample in a study of OX40 agonist ivuxolimab in advanced cancers. Sequencing used immunoSEQ multiplex PCR; TCRdb keeps in-frame clones, though not all of them. The repertoire has about 69,000 clones, around 93% of them found once; the top ten carry roughly 14%. The source was CD4+ or CD8+ T cells sorted from blood, collected in a trial of the OX40 agonist ivuxolimab. The receptors originated from an adult with an advanced solid tumor such as melanoma, head and neck, liver or kidney cancer. The CDR3 runs from the conserved cysteine through the conserved F or W. Fields, in order: J gene, clone size, D gene, V gene, CDR3 DNA, CDR3 protein. D genes are given only for firm matches. Clone size is given for some rows only: seen once, a few or many times, or a class if the clone is expanded.

J: TRBJ2-7; size: NA; D: TRBD1; V: TRBV4-2; DNA: TGTGCCAGCAGCCAGGCACTACAGGGGGGCACCGACGAGCAGTACTTC; CDR3: CASSQALQGGTDEQYF
J: TRBJ2-5; size: NA; D: TRBD1; V: TRBV2; DNA: TGTGCCAGCAGTGATAAGGGGGCCCAAGAGACCCAGTACTTC; CDR3: CASSDKGAQETQYF
J: TRBJ2-1; size: NA; D: NA; V: TRBV27; DNA: TGTGCCAGCAAGCTGGGGGGTTGGTCCTACAATGAGCAGTTCTTC; CDR3: CASKLGGWSYNEQFF
J: TRBJ2-5; size: NA; D: NA; V: TRBV6-5; DNA: TGTGCCAGCAGTTACTCGAAAAGGCAGGAAGAGACCCAGTACTTC; CDR3: CASSYSKRQEETQYF
J: TRBJ2-3; size: NA; D: NA; V: TRBV30; DNA: TGTGCCTGGAGTGTCCCCTTAGATACGCAGTATTTT; CDR3: CAWSVPLDTQYF
J: TRBJ2-2; size: once; D: NA; V: TRBV7-3; DNA: TGTGCCAGCAGCCCGGGGTCGAACACCGGGGAGCTGTTTTTT; CDR3: CASSPGSNTGELFF
J: TRBJ1-1; size: NA; D: NA; V: TRBV10-3; DNA: TGTGCCACCGTGGACGGATGGATGAACACTGAAGCTTTCTTT; CDR3: CATVDGWMNTEAFF
J: TRBJ1-1; size: NA; D: TRBD1; V: TRBV6-5; DNA: TGTGCCAGCAGTTACTCTCAGGGGGACACTGAAGCTTTCTTT; CDR3: CASSYSQGDTEAFF
J: TRBJ1-2; size: NA; D: TRBD1; V: TRBV27; DNA: TGTGCCAGCAAGGGACAGGGGGTATATGGCTACACCTTC; CDR3: CASKGQGVYGYTF
J: TRBJ2-1; size: NA; D: NA; V: TRBV7-3; DNA: TGTGCCAGCAGCTCGGCTAGTAACTCCTACAATGAGCAGTTCTTC; CDR3: CASSSASNSYNEQFF
J: TRBJ1-5; size: NA; D: TRBD1; V: TRBV6-5; DNA: TGTGCCAGCAGTCCGGACAGGAACAATCAGCCCCAGCATTTT; CDR3: CASSPDRNNQPQHF
J: TRBJ1-2; size: NA; D: NA; V: TRBV5-4; DNA: TGTGCCAGCAGCCCTACGGAGACCTCAAGCAGAGGCTACACCTTC; CDR3: CASSPTETSSRGYTF
J: TRBJ1-3; size: once; D: NA; V: TRBV9; DNA: TGTGCCAGCAGACCCGACAGTGGTTACACCATATATTTT; CDR3: CASRPDSGYTIYF
J: TRBJ2-2; size: NA; D: TRBD2; V: TRBV27; DNA: TGTGCCAGCCGACGGGAGGCCTCGACCGGGGAGCTGTTTTTT; CDR3: CASRREASTGELFF
J: TRBJ2-1; size: NA; D: NA; V: TRBV4-1; DNA: TGCGCCAGCAGCCAGCCTTGGGAGAATGAGCAGTTCTTC; CDR3: CASSQPWENEQFF
J: TRBJ2-1; size: NA; D: NA; V: TRBV11-2; DNA: TGTGCCAGCAGCTTAGGTTACAGGGAGCCCTACAATGAGCAGTTCTTC; CDR3: CASSLGYREPYNEQFF
J: TRBJ2-7; size: NA; D: TRBD2; V: TRBV6-1; DNA: TGTGCCAGCAGTGGGGGGACTAGCGGCTACGAGCAGTACTTC; CDR3: CASSGGTSGYEQYF
J: TRBJ2-1; size: NA; D: NA; V: TRBV5-1; DNA: TGCGCCAGCAGCTTGGGACAGTTAAGGACTCTTAGGGATACCAATGAGCAGTTCTTC; CDR3: CASSLGQLRTLRDTNEQFF
J: TRBJ2-7; size: NA; D: NA; V: TRBV11-2; DNA: TGTGCCAGCAGCGACGTCGGGACGGGAACCTACGAGCAGTACTTC; CDR3: CASSDVGTGTYEQYF
J: TRBJ2-7; size: NA; D: TRBD2; V: TRBV5-6; DNA: TGTGCCAGCAGCTTGGACCTAGCGGGAGTTTTCGACGAGCAGTACTTC; CDR3: CASSLDLAGVFDEQYF
J: TRBJ2-7; size: NA; D: NA; V: TRBV4-3; DNA: TGCGCCAGCAGCCAAGTTACCCGCTCCTACGAGCAGTACTTC; CDR3: CASSQVTRSYEQYF
J: TRBJ2-7; size: NA; D: NA; V: TRBV7-6; DNA: TGTGCCAGCAGCTTAGTTGGGGACGGATCCTACGAGCAGTACTTC; CDR3: CASSLVGDGSYEQYF
J: TRBJ1-1; size: NA; D: NA; V: TRBV28; DNA: TGTGCCAGCAGTGAACAGTCCCGTTTGAACACTGAAGCTTTCTTT; CDR3: CASSEQSRLNTEAFF
J: TRBJ1-3; size: NA; D: NA; V: TRBV19; DNA: TGTGCCAGTAGTTTCGACATCGGCTCTGGAAACACCATATATTTT; CDR3: CASSFDIGSGNTIYF
J: TRBJ1-1; size: NA; D: NA; V: TRBV18; DNA: TGTGCCAGCTCACCTGGAAGAGCTGAAGCTTTCTTT; CDR3: CASSPGRAEAFF
J: TRBJ2-4; size: few; D: NA; V: TRBV9; DNA: TGTGCCAGCAGCGTATTCGGCGGTAGAGACATTCAGTACTTC; CDR3: CASSVFGGRDIQYF
J: TRBJ2-7; size: NA; D: TRBD1; V: TRBV28; DNA: TGTGCCAGCAGTTTAGGACAGGGCTACGAGCAGTACTTC; CDR3: CASSLGQGYEQYF
J: TRBJ2-1; size: NA; D: NA; V: TRBV4-3; DNA: TGCGCCAGCAGCCAGGAACGGGTATCCTACAATGAGCAGTTCTTC; CDR3: CASSQERVSYNEQFF
J: TRBJ2-1; size: NA; D: NA; V: TRBV2; DNA: TGTGCCAGCATTGACGGCGGCCGGGCTTCGGATGAGCAGTTCTTC; CDR3: CASIDGGRASDEQFF
J: TRBJ1-1; size: NA; D: NA; V: TRBV6-6; DNA: TGTGCCAGCAGTCCTGGGGGGGGGTGGACTGAAGCTTTCTTT; CDR3: CASSPGGGWTEAFF
J: TRBJ2-7; size: NA; D: NA; V: TRBV27; DNA: TGTGCCAGCAGTTCCCTGATAGCGGCCTACGAGCAGTACTTC; CDR3: CASSSLIAAYEQYF
J: TRBJ1-2; size: once; D: NA; V: TRBV29-1; DNA: TGCAGCGTTGGCCCCGTCTCAGGGTTCATCTCTTATGGCTACACCTTC; CDR3: CSVGPVSGFISYGYTF
J: TRBJ2-4; size: NA; D: NA; V: TRBV6-1; DNA: TGTGCCAGCAGTGTTTATAATGACTTCGGGAACATTCAGTACTTC; CDR3: CASSVYNDFGNIQYF
J: TRBJ2-7; size: NA; D: TRBD2; V: TRBV4-2; DNA: TGTGCCAGCAGTTTCGGACTAGCGAGCAACTACGAGCAGTACTTC; CDR3: CASSFGLASNYEQYF
J: TRBJ1-1; size: NA; D: NA; V: TRBV5-6; DNA: TGTGCCAGCAGCTCCAGATGGGGGGACATGAACACTGAAGCTTTCTTT; CDR3: CASSSRWGDMNTEAFF
J: TRBJ2-6; size: NA; D: NA; V: TRBV15; DNA: TGTGCCACCAGCGAATTAGTCTCTGGGGCCAACGTCCTGACTTTC; CDR3: CATSELVSGANVLTF
J: TRBJ1-5; size: NA; D: NA; V: TRBV7-9; DNA: TGTGCCAGCACCCAGGGAGAAAGCAATCAGCCCCAGCATTTT; CDR3: CASTQGESNQPQHF
J: TRBJ2-1; size: once; D: TRBD2; V: TRBV19; DNA: TGTGCCAGTATTGGGCTAGCGGGAGGGTCGTCCTACAATGAGCAGTTCTTC; CDR3: CASIGLAGGSSYNEQFF
J: TRBJ2-2; size: NA; D: TRBD1; V: TRBV30; DNA: TGTGCCTGGGAAGTCTCGACAGGGGCCGGGGAGCTGTTTTTT; CDR3: CAWEVSTGAGELFF
J: TRBJ2-3; size: NA; D: TRBD1; V: TRBV7-9; DNA: TGTGCCAGCAGGACAGGGTCGGGGCGCGCAGATACGCAGTATTTT; CDR3: CASRTGSGRADTQYF
J: TRBJ1-5; size: NA; D: NA; V: TRBV28; DNA: TGTGCCAGCAGTTTTCGGGGAGCAAGCAATCAGCCCCAGCATTTT; CDR3: CASSFRGASNQPQHF
J: TRBJ2-7; size: once; D: NA; V: TRBV4-3; DNA: TGCGCCAGCAGCCAATTTTGGGGGAGGCTCATTCTCTACGAGCAGTACTTC; CDR3: CASSQFWGRLILYEQYF
J: TRBJ2-1; size: NA; D: NA; V: TRBV29-1; DNA: TGCAGCGCAGAGGCCCACAATGAGCAGTTCTTC; CDR3: CSAEAHNEQFF
J: TRBJ2-5; size: NA; D: NA; V: TRBV7-9; DNA: TGTGCCAGCAGCTTAGGGGGACTTCAAGAGACCCAGTACTTC; CDR3: CASSLGGLQETQYF